Each of the 24 T cell receptor beta chains below was sequenced from the same sample in a study of OX40 agonist ivuxolimab in advanced cancers. Sequencing was performed with immunoSEQ multiplex PCR; in TCRdb, only in-frame clones are kept and a portion is missing. The table has around 53,000 clones, 65% to 85% seen once. Sequences were derived from CD4+ or CD8+ T cells sorted from blood, sampled in a trial of the OX40 agonist ivuxolimab. These receptors were obtained from an adult with an advanced solid tumor such as melanoma, head and neck, liver or kidney cancer.

A remark on this clone: The same CDR3 can be traced to other DNA sequences in this sample. The V and J genes are TRBV21-1 and TRBJ1-5; the tabulated D call, TRBD1, remains unverified against the DNA. TRBV21-1 is a recognized pseudogene. The CDR3 is 22 amino acids. The CDR3: CASSKGLGRRDRGALVNQPQHF. The CDR3 DNA follows: TGTGCCAGCAGCAAAGGGTTGGGGCGGCGGGACAGGGGGGCCCTCGTGAATCAGCCCCAGCATTTT.

The CDR3 is CASSLTSSYNEQFF. The CDR3 DNA sequence: TGTGCCAGCAGTTTGACCAGCTCCTACAATGAGCAGTTCTTC. The gene calls are TRBV7-3 and TRBJ2-1; no clear D gene. CDR3 size: 14 residues. V was pared by 6 bases and J by 0 bases, with 9 bases between. Germline-derived CDR1 and CDR2 are SGHTA and FQGTGA. Combining the CDR3 with reference TRBV7-3 and TRBJ2-1 gives the whole variable domain GAGVSQTPSNKVTEKGKYVELRCDPISGHTALYWYRQSLGQGPEFLIYFQGTGAADDSGLPNDRFFAVRPEGSVSTLKIQRTERGDSAVYLCASSLTSSYNEQFFGPGTRLTVL.

This clone came up a few times. J is TRBJ1-1 and V is TRBV12-5; TRBD1 is a possible D gene (6 bases). CDR3 length: 11 residues. Between the trimmed V and J ends, which lost 7 bases and 3 bases, there was a span of 6 bases. Germline V CDR1 and CDR2: LGHNT, FRNRAP. The CDR3 region has the DNA TGTGCTAGTGCAGGGGACACTGAAGCTTTCTTT. Its protein is CASAGDTEAFF.

The V call is TRBV6-1, the J call TRBJ1-1; D might be TRBD1 (5 bases). The germline gives CDR1 MNHNS, CDR2 SASEGT. CDR3 length: 17 residues. V shed 1 base and J shed 4 bases, with 19 bases lying between them. CDR3 residues: CASSEGLGVYSGTEAFF. The CDR3 coding sequence is TGTGCCAGCAGTGAAGGCTTAGGGGTTTATTCGGGCACTGAAGCTTTCTTT.

The chain joins TRBV4-2 to TRBJ1-3, with TRBD1 as a possible D gene (5 bases). The V end lost 0 bases, the J end lost 1 base, and 13 bases lay between the germline ends. The CDR3 sequence is 17 residues long. Germline loops: CDR1 LGHNA, CDR2 YNFKEQ. DNA of the CDR3: TGTGCCAGCAGCCAAGAGAGGGGTGGGGGGTCTGGAAACACCATATATTTT. It encodes CASSQERGGGSGNTIYF.

The genes are TRBV5-1 and TRBJ2-1, with 12 bases matching TRBD2. V trimming: 2 bases; J trimming: 4 bases; junction bases outside the gene matches: 7. CDR1 and CDR2 (germline): SGHRS, YFSETQ. This CDR3 contains 17 residues. The CDR3: CASSLGSSGRDYNEQFF. The CDR3 region has the DNA TGCGCCAGCAGCTTAGGGTCTAGCGGGAGGGATTACAATGAGCAGTTCTTC.

This chain links TRBV30 with TRBJ2-6; D gene unclear. This CDR3 is 15 amino acids long. The V end was cut by 3 bases, the J end by 0 bases, with 9 bases between. Per germline, CDR1 GTSNPN and CDR2 SVGIG (reference sequence). The CDR3 sequence: CAWSAGRSGANVLTF. CDR3 coding DNA: TGTGCCTGGAGCGCAGGACGCTCTGGGGCCAACGTCCTGACTTTC. The full variable domain, rest sourced from reference TRBV30 and TRBJ2-6, is SQTIHQWPATLVQPVGSPLSLECTVEGTSNPNLYWYRQAAGRGLQLLFYSVGIGQISSEVPQNLSASRPQDRQFILSSKKLLLSDSGFYLCAWSAGRSGANVLTFGAGSRLTVL.

This clone was seen once. The chain is built from TRBV9 and TRBJ2-3; no clear D gene. Germline-derived CDR1 and CDR2 are SGDLS and YYNGEE. Deletions cut 1 base from V and 4 bases from J, with 4 bases between. CDR3 length: 12 amino acids. The CDR3, as DNA: TGTGCCAGCAGCGTAAGGTCAGATACGCAGTATTTT. Its translation: CASSVRSDTQYF.

In this sample, this clone turned up once. The CDR3 region has the DNA TGTGCCAGTAGTATCCCTGCGGGTCCGATACGGGGCTACACCTTC. Translation: CASSIPAGPIRGYTF. The chain uses TRBV19 and TRBJ1-2; D ambiguous. Trimming took 3 bases from V and 8 from J, leaving 19 bases between them. Germline CDR1 LNHDA, CDR2 SQIVND (reference sequence). This CDR3 region has 15 residues.

The V call is TRBV21-1, the J call TRBJ1-6. TRBV21-1 is a documented pseudogene. The CDR3 contains 15 residues. The DNA for the CDR3 is TGTGCCAGCAGCCGGGAGGGACCCACCGATTCACCCCTCCACTTT. Translation: CASSREGPTDSPLHF.

The chain carries TRBV4-2 and TRBJ2-3; 7 bases are a match to TRBD2. Unmatched junction bases numbered 10, after V lost 1 base and J lost 3 bases. Germline CDR1 is LGHNA and CDR2 is YNFKEQ. The CDR3 runs to 17 residues. CDR3 region: CASSQVSRGSGTDTQYF. The CDR3 DNA reads TGTGCCAGCAGCCAAGTTAGTCGCGGGAGTGGGACAGATACGCAGTATTTT.

J is TRBJ2-5 and V is TRBV6-1; D not certain. Trimming stripped 5 bases from V and 4 bases from J, with 11 bases between. Germline V gene sequence: CDR1 MNHNS, CDR2 SASEGT. The CDR3 has 13 residues. The DNA for the CDR3 is TGTGCCAGCAGTCCCAGGTTGGGAGAGACCCAGTACTTC. Its protein product is CASSPRLGETQYF.

The V and J genes are TRBV7-2 and TRBJ2-1; D gene uncertain. In germline, CDR1 is SGHTA, CDR2 FQGNSA. The ends were cut back, 0 bases at V and 8 bases at J, with 5 bases in the middle. The CDR3 consists of 12 residues. The CDR3 here is CASSLASYEQFF. CDR3 nucleotide sequence: TGTGCCAGCAGCTTAGCGTCATATGAGCAGTTCTTC.

This chain's CDR3 is CASSGIGGAAGYTF. CDR3 nucleotides: TGTGCCAGCAGTGGAATTGGGGGGGCCGCTGGCTACACCTTC. The J gene is TRBJ1-2, the V gene TRBV28, with D possibly TRBD1 on 6 matching bases. The V gene's germline CDR1 is MDHEN and CDR2 SYDVKM. V lost 5 bases and J lost 7, with 17 bases in between. CDR3 length equals 14 residues.

This clone has a handful of counts. The chain uses TRBV2 and TRBJ2-3; 10 nucleotides align to TRBD2. The CDR3 loop spans 15 amino acids. CDR1 and CDR2 from the germline V gene are SNHLY and FYNNEI. Trimming cost V 6 bases and J 4 bases; bases outside gene matches: 7. The CDR3 sequence: CASRSLAGLADTQYF. The DNA for the CDR3 is TGTGCCAGCAGGTCACTAGCGGGATTGGCAGATACGCAGTATTTT.

The chain joins TRBV6-5 to TRBJ2-2; D remains ambiguous. The germline CDR1 and CDR2 sequences are MNHEY and SVGAGI. This CDR3 is built from 15 residues. V lost 6 bases and J 8 bases, leaving 19 bases between the germline ends. CDR3 residues: CASSARPFGAGELFF. CDR3 nucleotide sequence: TGTGCCAGCAGCGCCCGGCCCTTTGGCGCGGGGGAGCTGTTTTTT.

This chain connects TRBV6-1 to TRBJ1-2; D call uncertain. Germline V gene sequence: CDR1 MNHNS, CDR2 SASEGT. V was trimmed by 6 bases and J by 4 bases, leaving 9 bases between them. The CDR3 runs 12 residues. This CDR3 is CASRAQFYGYTF. The CDR3 DNA reads as TGTGCCAGCAGGGCGCAGTTCTATGGCTACACCTTC.

The V gene is TRBV2, the J gene TRBJ2-7; tentatively, D is TRBD1 (5 bases). The CDR3 is 12 amino acids. In germline, CDR1 is SNHLY, CDR2 FYNNEI. Deletions cut 6 bases from V and 3 bases from J, with 9 bases between. The CDR3 reads CASRPDSYEQYF. CDR3 DNA: TGTGCCAGCAGGCCAGACAGCTACGAGCAGTACTTC.

V usage is TRBV5-8 and J usage is TRBJ2-7; D is unresolved. CDR1 is SGHTS and CDR2 is YDEGEE in the germline V gene. Trimming cost V 2 bases and J 3 bases, with 6 bases left between them. There are 12 residues in the CDR3. CDR3 DNA sequence: TGTGCCAGCAGCTTTGGCCGCTACGAGCAGTACTTC. Translating it yields CASSFGRYEQYF.

The chain links TRBV11-2 to TRBJ1-1; D not resolved. Trimming took 5 bases from V and 4 from J, leaving 11 bases between them. Germline V CDR1 and CDR2: SGHAT, FQNNGV. The CDR3 runs 13 residues. The CDR3 here is CASSLRWGTEAFF. The CDR3 DNA reads as TGTGCCAGCAGCCTAAGGTGGGGCACTGAAGCTTTCTTT.

The V gene is TRBV13, the J gene TRBJ2-3; TRBD2 agrees at 8 bases. Trimming took 5 bases from V and 2 from J; bases not matched to a gene: 6. Germline V CDR1 and CDR2: PRHDT, FYEKMQ (reference sequence). CDR3 length: 15 residues. CDR3 coding DNA: TGTGCCAGCAGCCTCGAGCGGGGGACCACAGATACGCAGTATTTT. Encoded protein: CASSLERGTTDTQYF.

V is TRBV11-2 and J is TRBJ2-3, with 9 bases lining up with TRBD1. Germline V lookup: CDR1 SGHAT, CDR2 FQNNGV. The CDR3 spans 14 residues. Unmatched junction bases numbered 2, after V lost 1 base and J lost 6 bases. DNA for the CDR3: TGTGCCAGCAGCTTAGGGGACAGGGATGATACGCAGTATTTT. It codes for CASSLGDRDDTQYF.

The rearrangement joins TRBV6-5 to TRBJ2-7; D is possibly TRBD2 (5 bases). The CDR3 consists of 15 residues. CDR1 MNHEY and CDR2 SVGAGI come from the germline V gene. V shed 5 bases and J shed 4 bases, with 18 bases lying between them. The CDR3 DNA follows: TGTGCCAGCAGTCTGGACTCAAGAGGGAATTACGAGCAGTACTTC. This codes for CASSLDSRGNYEQYF.

The J gene is TRBJ2-7, the V gene TRBV2; D is possibly TRBD1 (5 bases). Germline CDR1 is SNHLY and CDR2 is FYNNEI. The length of the CDR3 is 12 residues. The V end was cut by 5 bases, the J end by 3 bases, with 8 bases between. CDR3 amino acids: CASSNQGYEQYF. CDR3 DNA: TGTGCCAGCAGTAATCAGGGCTACGAGCAGTACTTC.